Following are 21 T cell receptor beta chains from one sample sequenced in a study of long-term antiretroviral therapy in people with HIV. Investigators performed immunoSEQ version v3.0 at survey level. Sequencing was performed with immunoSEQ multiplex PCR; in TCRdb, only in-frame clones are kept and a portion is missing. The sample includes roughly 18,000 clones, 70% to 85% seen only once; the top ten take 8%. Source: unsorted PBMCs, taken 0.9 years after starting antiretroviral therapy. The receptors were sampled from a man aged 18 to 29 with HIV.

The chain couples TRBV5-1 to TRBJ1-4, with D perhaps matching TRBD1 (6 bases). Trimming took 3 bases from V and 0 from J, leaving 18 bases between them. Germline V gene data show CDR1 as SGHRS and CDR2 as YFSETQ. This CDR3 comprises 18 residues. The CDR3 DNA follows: TGCGCCAGCAGCTCCCTCCCGACAGGATTAGCAACTAATGAAAAACTGTTTTTT. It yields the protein CASSSLPTGLATNEKLFF.

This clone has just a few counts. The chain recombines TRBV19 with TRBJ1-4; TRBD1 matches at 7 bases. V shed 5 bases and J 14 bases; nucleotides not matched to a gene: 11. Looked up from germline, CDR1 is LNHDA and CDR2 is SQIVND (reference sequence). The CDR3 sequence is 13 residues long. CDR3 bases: TGTGCCAGTAGTCCGCTCGGGGACAGAGGCCTGTTTTTT. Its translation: CASSPLGDRGLFF.

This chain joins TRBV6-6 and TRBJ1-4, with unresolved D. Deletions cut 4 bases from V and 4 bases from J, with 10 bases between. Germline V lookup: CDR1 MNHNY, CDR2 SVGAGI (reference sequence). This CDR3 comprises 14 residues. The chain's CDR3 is CASSLKEINEKLFF. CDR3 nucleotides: TGTGCCAGCAGTTTAAAGGAGATTAATGAAAAACTGTTTTTT.

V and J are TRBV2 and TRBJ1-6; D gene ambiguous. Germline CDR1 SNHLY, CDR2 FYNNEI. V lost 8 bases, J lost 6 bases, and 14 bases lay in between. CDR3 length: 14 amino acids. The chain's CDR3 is CASLRPGTNSPLHF. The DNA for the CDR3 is TGTGCCAGCTTACGACCGGGTACTAATTCACCCCTCCACTTT.

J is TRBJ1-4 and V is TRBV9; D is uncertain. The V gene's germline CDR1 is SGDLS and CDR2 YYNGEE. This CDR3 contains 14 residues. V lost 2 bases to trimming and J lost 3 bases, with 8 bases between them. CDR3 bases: TGTGCCAGCAGCGTTGGGTTGGCTAATGAAAAACTGTTTTTT. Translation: CASSVGLANEKLFF.

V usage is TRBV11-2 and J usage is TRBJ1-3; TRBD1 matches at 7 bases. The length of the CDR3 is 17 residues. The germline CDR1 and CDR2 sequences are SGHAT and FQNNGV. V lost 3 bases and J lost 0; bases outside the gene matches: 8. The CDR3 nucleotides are TGTGCCAGCAGCTTTCGACAGGGAACTTACTCTGGAAACACCATATATTTT. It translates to CASSFRQGTYSGNTIYF.

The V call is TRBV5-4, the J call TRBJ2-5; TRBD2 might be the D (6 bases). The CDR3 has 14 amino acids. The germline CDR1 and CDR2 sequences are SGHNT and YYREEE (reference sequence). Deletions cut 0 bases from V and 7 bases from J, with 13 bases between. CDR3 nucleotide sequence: TGTGCCAGCAGCTTGGACACGCTGGGGGGGACCCAGTACTTC. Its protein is CASSLDTLGGTQYF.

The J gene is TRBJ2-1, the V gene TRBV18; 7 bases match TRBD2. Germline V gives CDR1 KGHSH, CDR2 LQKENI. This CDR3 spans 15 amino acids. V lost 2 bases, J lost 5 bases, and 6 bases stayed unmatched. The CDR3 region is CASSPTRAGDNEQFF. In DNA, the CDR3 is TGTGCCAGCTCACCAACCAGGGCGGGGGACAATGAGCAGTTCTTC.

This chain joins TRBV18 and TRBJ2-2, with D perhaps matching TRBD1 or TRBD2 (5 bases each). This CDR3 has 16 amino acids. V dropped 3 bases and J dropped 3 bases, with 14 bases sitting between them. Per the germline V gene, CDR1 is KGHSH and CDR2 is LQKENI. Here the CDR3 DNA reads TGTGCCAGCTCACCCCGAGGGGTCATGGACACCGGGGAGCTGTTTTTT. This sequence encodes CASSPRGVMDTGELFF.

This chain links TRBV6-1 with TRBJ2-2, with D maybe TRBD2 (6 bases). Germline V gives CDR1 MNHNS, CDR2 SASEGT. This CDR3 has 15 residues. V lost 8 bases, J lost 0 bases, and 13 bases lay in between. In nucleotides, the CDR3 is TGTGCCAGCTCTGGGGGGTCATCGAACACCGGGGAGCTGTTTTTT. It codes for CASSGGSSNTGELFF.

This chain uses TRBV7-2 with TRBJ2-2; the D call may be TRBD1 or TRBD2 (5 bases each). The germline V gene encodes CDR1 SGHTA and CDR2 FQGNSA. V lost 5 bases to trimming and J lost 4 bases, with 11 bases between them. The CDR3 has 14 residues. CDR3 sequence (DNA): TGTGCCAGCAGCATCGGGACGGGCACCGGGGAGCTGTTTTTT. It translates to CASSIGTGTGELFF.

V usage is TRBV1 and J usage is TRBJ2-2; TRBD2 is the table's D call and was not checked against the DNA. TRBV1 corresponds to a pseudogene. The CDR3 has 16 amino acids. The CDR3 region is CTSSQDLAGGTGELFF. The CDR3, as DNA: TGCACCAGCAGCCAAGATCTAGCGGGGGGCACCGGGGAGCTGTTTTTT.

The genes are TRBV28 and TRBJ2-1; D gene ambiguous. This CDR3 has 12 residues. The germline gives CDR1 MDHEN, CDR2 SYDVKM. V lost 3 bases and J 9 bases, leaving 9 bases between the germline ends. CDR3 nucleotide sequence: TGTGCCAGCAGTTTGGACCTACCTGAGCAGTTCTTC. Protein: CASSLDLPEQFF.

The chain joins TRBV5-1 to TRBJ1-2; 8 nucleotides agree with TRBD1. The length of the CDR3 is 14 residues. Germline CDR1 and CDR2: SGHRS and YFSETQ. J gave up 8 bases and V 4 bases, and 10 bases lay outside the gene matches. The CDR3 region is CASSNGQGGWGYTF. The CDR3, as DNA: TGCGCCAGCAGCAATGGACAGGGAGGATGGGGCTACACCTTC.

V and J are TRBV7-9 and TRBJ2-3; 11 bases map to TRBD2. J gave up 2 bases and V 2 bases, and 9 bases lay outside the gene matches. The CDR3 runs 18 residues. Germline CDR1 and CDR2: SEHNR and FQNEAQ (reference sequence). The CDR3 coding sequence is TGTGCCAGCAGCTTACCCCACCGACTAGCGGGGCTCACAGATACGCAGTATTTT. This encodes CASSLPHRLAGLTDTQYF.

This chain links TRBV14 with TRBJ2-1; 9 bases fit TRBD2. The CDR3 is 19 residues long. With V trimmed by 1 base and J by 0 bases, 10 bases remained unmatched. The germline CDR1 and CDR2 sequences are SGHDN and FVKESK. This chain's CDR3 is CASSQGGLARANSYNEQFF. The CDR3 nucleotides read TGTGCCAGCAGCCAAGGGGGACTAGCAAGGGCCAACTCCTACAATGAGCAGTTCTTC.

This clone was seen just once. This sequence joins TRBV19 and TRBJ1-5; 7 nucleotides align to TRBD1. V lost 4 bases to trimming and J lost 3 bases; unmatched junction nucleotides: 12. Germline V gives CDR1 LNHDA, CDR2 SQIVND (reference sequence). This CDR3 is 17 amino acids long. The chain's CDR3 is CASSTYSTGMANQPQHF. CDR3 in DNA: TGTGCCAGTAGTACCTATTCGACAGGGATGGCCAATCAGCCCCAGCATTTT.

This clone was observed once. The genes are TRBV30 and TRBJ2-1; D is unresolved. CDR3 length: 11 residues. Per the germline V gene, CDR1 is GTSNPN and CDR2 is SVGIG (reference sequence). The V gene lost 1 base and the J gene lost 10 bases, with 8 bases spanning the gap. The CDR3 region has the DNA TGTGCCTGGAGTGCCTGGTCCGAGCAGTTCTTC. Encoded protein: CAWSAWSEQFF.

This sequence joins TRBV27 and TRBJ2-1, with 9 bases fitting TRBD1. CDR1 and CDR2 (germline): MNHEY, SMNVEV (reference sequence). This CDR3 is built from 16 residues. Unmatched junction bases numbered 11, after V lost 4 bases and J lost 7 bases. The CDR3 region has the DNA TGTGCCAGCAGTTCGGGACAGGGACAATTCTATAATGAGCAGTTCTTC. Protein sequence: CASSSGQGQFYNEQFF.

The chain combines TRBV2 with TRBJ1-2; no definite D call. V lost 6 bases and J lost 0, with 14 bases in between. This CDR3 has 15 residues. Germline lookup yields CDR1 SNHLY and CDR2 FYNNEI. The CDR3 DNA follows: TGTGCCAGCAGGATATTTCACGTCACTAACTATGGCTACACCTTC. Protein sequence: CASRIFHVTNYGYTF.

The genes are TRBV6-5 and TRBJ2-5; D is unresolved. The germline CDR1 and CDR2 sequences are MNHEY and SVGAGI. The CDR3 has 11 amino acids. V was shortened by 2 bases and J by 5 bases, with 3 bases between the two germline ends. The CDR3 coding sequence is TGTGCCAGCAGTTACGGGGAGACCCAGTACTTC. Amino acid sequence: CASSYGETQYF.